This section outlines one T cell receptor (beta chain) sequence together with its context. This entry belongs to a study of blood T cell repertoires in COVID-19. Study-wide context: COVID-19 samples from acute and convalescent phases originated in the United States, Italy and Spain. Sources were T cells, B-cell-depleted T cells, or PBMCs; the material itself was cDNA or gDNA.

Authors' data handling: Using reference gene primer amplification, nucleated cell counts were estimated. Some clones are missing from TCRdb's copy, which holds only in-frame ones; the method was immunoSEQ multiplex PCR. Clone size and the V and J calls come from that table; the DNA yielded D and trimming. This sample yields about 110,000 clones, of which 71% are seen a single time; about 1.8% belongs to the top ten. The V segment lost 0 bases and the J segment 2 bases; nucleotides outside the gene matches: 9. The CDR3 sequence is 17 residues long. CDR1 and CDR2 (germline): SGHRS, YFSETQ. This sequence originates from a woman aged 35 to 49 with acute or convalescent COVID-19. This chain uses TRBV5-1 with TRBJ2-3; 7 positions agree with TRBD1. Sequencing was performed on peripheral blood. The CDR3 region has the DNA TGCGCCAGCAGCTTGGTCCCCGGACAGGTGAACACAGATACGCAGTATTTT. Amino acids: CASSLVPGQVNTDTQYF.